One sample yielded the 11 T cell receptor beta chains listed below, sequenced in a study of T cells in women clearing cervical HPV infection. Assay used: immunoSEQ multiplex PCR; TCRdb lists only in-frame clones, some missing. Its listing shows some 28,000 clones. The sample was blood buffy coat. Receptors originate from a woman aged 18-70 years with a cervical HPV16 infection that either progressed to CIN3+ or cleared (not recorded which).

A note on this clone: The read halts 3 residues ahead of the CDR3 end, with the missing end drawn from the germline J gene. The V gene is TRBV2, the J gene TRBJ1-2; perhaps TRBD1 as D (5 bases). Trimming left V 3 bases short and J 2 bases short, with 13 bases between. CDR1 and CDR2 from the germline V gene are SNHLY and FYNNEI. The CDR3 runs 15 residues. The CDR3 bases that were read are TGTGCCAGCAGTGAGTCCCTGGGGCTCAACTATGGC. Translation: CASSESLGLNYG. The whole CDR3 is CASSESLGLNYGYTF.

Points on this clone: The read falls 3 residues short of the CDR3 end, and the missing part is taken from the germline J gene. This rearrangement joins TRBV10-3 to TRBJ1-5; 7 bases agree with TRBD1. Germline-derived CDR1 and CDR2 are ENHRY and SYGVKD. V lost 11 bases, J lost 5 bases, and 9 bases stayed unmatched. CDR3 length: 13 amino acids. The part of the CDR3 DNA that was read is TGTGCCGCAACAGGGGCGCAGGATCAGCCC. Protein sequence: CAATGAQDQP. The whole CDR3 sequence is CAATGAQDQPQHF.

As to this clone: The read stops 3 residues short of the end of the CDR3; the missing end is completed from the germline J gene. The chain employs TRBV7-3 and TRBJ1-6; D might be TRBD1 (5 bases). The CDR3 runs 12 residues. Germline-derived CDR1 and CDR2 are SGHTA and FQGTGA. Between the trimmed V and J ends, which lost 2 bases and 12 bases, there was a span of 8 bases. CDR3 DNA (partial): TGTGCCAGCAGCTTATTGGGGCAACCC. Translating it yields CASSLLGQP. The whole CDR3 is CASSLLGQPLHF.

CDR3 bases read: TGTGCCAGCAGCGTATCGGGAGTAGCGGGAGAGACC. This gives the protein CASSVSGVAGET. The full-length CDR3 reads as CASSVSGVAGETQYF. This sequence joins TRBV9 and TRBJ2-5, with TRBD2 matching 7 bases. The read comes to an end 3 residues before the CDR3 does, leaving the germline J gene to fill in the end. Germline V CDR1 and CDR2: SGDLS, YYNGEE. With 1 base clipped from V and 4 bases from J, the junction kept 7 bases outside the gene matches. The CDR3 spans 15 residues. Together with reference TRBV9 and TRBJ2-5, the CDR3 gives the full variable domain: DSGVTQTPKHLITATGQRVTLRCSPRSGDLSVYWYQQSLDQGLQFLIQYYNGEERAKGNILERFSAQQFPDLHSELNLSSLELGDSALYFCASSVSGVAGETQYFGPGTRLLVL.

Regarding this clone: The sequence runs out 3 residues before the end of the CDR3; the remainder is reconstructed from the germline J gene. The chain joins TRBV20-1 to TRBJ2-1; TRBD2 aligns across 11 bases. J was trimmed by 6 bases and V by 0 bases; bases with no gene match: 10. The CDR3 is made up of 17 amino acids. Per the germline V gene, CDR1 is DFQATT and CDR2 is SNEGSKA (reference sequence). CDR3 DNA, as far as it was read: TGCAGTGCTAGAGATGTAGCGGGAGGGCCTGTGACCAATGAG. Its translation is CSARDVAGGPVTNE. The full CDR3 is CSARDVAGGPVTNEQFF.

About this clone itself: Read data end 3 residues before the CDR3 end; the end is taken from the germline J gene. The chain links TRBV7-3 to TRBJ1-1; 9 bases fit TRBD1. CDR1 is SGHTA, CDR2 FQGTGA, per germline. V lost 6 bases and J lost 6; bases outside the gene matches: 5. There are 13 residues in the CDR3. CDR3 amino acids: CASSGQGSAEAFF. The covered CDR3 bases are TGTGCCAGCAGTGGACAGGGGTCTGCTGAA.

About this clone: Coverage ceases 3 residues before the CDR3 finishes, and the germline J gene fills in the end. The chain recombines TRBV5-1 with TRBJ2-1; the D gene is possibly TRBD1 (6 bases). The germline V gene has CDR1 SGHRS and CDR2 YFSETQ. Trimming pared 1 base from V and 7 bases from J, leaving 12 bases between. The CDR3 totals 14 residues. Partial CDR3 DNA: TGCGCCAGCAGCTTGCAGGGGTTGGGGAATGAG. Translation: CASSLQGLGNE. The full CDR3 sequence reads CASSLQGLGNEQFF.

As regards this clone: The read ends 3 residues early relative to the CDR3; the germline J gene fills the gap. The genes are TRBV12-5 and TRBJ2-1; 8 nucleotides line up with TRBD1. V was pared by 7 bases and J by 4 bases, with 15 bases of the junction left unmatched. Germline V gives CDR1 LGHNT, CDR2 FRNRAP. CDR3 length: 17 amino acids. CDR3 amino acids: CASVFPEGGQAYNEQFF. The CDR3 DNA, read in part, is TGTGCTAGTGTTTTTCCCGAAGGGGGACAGGCTTACAATGAG.

To note about this clone: Read coverage stops 3 residues before the CDR3 terminus; the germline J gene supplies the remainder. The chain carries TRBV6-2 or TRBV6-3 and TRBJ2-1, with unresolved D. Trimming pared 6 bases from V and 2 bases from J, leaving 11 bases between. Germline lookup yields CDR1 MNHEY and CDR2 SVGEGT. The CDR3 has 14 amino acids. Incomplete CDR3 DNA: TGTGCCAGCAGATCGGTAGAAACCTACAATGAG. Translating it yields CASRSVETYNE. The whole CDR3 sequence is CASRSVETYNEQFF.

To note about this clone: The DNA ends 3 residues before the CDR3 does, and the rest of the CDR3 is filled in from the germline J gene. This chain uses TRBV20-1 with TRBJ2-1; TRBD2 might be the D (6 bases). The V end was cut by 3 bases, the J end by 2 bases, with 11 bases between. This CDR3 comprises 14 residues. Looked up from germline, CDR1 is DFQATT and CDR2 is SNEGSKA (reference sequence). The sequenced part of the CDR3 DNA is TGCAGTGCTAGGGTAGCGGAGGCCTACAATGAG. Translation gives CSARVAEAYNE. The full CDR3 protein is CSARVAEAYNEQFF.

Comments on this clone: The read finishes 3 residues shy of the CDR3 end, and the germline J gene is used to complete it. This sequence joins TRBV7-9 and TRBJ2-1; no clear D. Trimming took 4 bases from V and 0 from J, leaving 10 bases between them. Germline CDR1 SEHNR, CDR2 FQNEAQ (reference sequence). The CDR3 consists of 15 residues. This CDR3 reads CASSSTVSSYNEQFF. The part of the CDR3 DNA that was read is TGTGCCAGCAGCTCAACAGTGAGCTCCTACAATGAG.